The 21 T cell receptor beta chains presented below share a single source sample, sequenced in a study of cytomegalovirus exposure and HLA in healthy donors. The PCR had 60 Vbeta and 13 Jbeta primers. The table came from immunoSEQ multiplex PCR; TCRdb's copy has only in-frame clones and leaves some out. The repertoire has 150,000 to 250,000 clones, approximately 85% of them found once; the top ten carry approximately 1.5%. The specimen sequenced was PBMCs. These TCRs come from a girl between 5 and 17 years old in good health and CMV-seropositive.

CDR3 sequence: CASSTEQFNQPQHF. CDR3 bases: TGTGCCAGTAGCACGGAGCAATTCAATCAGCCCCAGCATTTT. V and J are TRBV19 and TRBJ1-5; D gene uncertain. This CDR3 has 14 residues. Germline CDR1 is LNHDA and CDR2 is SQIVND (reference sequence). The V gene lost 6 bases and the J gene lost 3 bases, with 12 bases spanning the gap. The variable domain in full, with the rest retrieved from reference TRBV19 and TRBJ1-5, is DGGITQSPKYLFRKEGQNVTLSCEQNLNHDAMYWYRQDPGQGLRLIYYSQIVNDFQKGDIAEGYSVSREKKESFPLTVTSAQKNPTAFYLCASSTEQFNQPQHFGDGTRLSIL.

V is TRBV11-3 and J is TRBJ2-7, with D possibly being TRBD1 (6 bases). This CDR3 spans 16 amino acids. Germline V gives CDR1 SGHNT, CDR2 YENEEA. The V and J ends lost 3 bases and 2 bases respectively, with 17 bases between them. The CDR3 DNA reads TGTGCCAGCAGCTTCCAAAGGGTACAGGGCGCCTACGAGCAGTACTTC. This codes for CASSFQRVQGAYEQYF.

The rearrangement uses TRBV29-1 and TRBJ1-2; D gene uncertain. The germline V gene encodes CDR1 SQVTM and CDR2 ANQGSEA. V was cut by 7 bases and J by 3 bases, with 18 bases left in between. This CDR3 region has 14 residues. CDR3 nucleotides: TGCAGCGCCGATGGAAGGGCGAGGGACTATGGCTACACCTTC. It yields the protein CSADGRARDYGYTF.

This chain links TRBV11-2 with TRBJ2-5; 9 nucleotides line up with TRBD1. CDR3 length: 14 amino acids. The germline gives CDR1 SGHAT, CDR2 FQNNGV. J was trimmed by 4 bases and V by 5 bases; bases with no gene match: 5. The CDR3 sequence: CASSHRDRAETQYF. The CDR3 DNA is TGTGCCAGCAGCCACCGGGACAGGGCAGAGACCCAGTACTTC.

The gene calls are TRBV4-2 and TRBJ1-6, with D possibly being TRBD1 (6 bases). The ends were cut back, 4 bases at V and 10 bases at J, with 23 bases in the middle. Per germline, CDR1 LGHNA and CDR2 YNFKEQ. This CDR3 is 17 amino acids long. The CDR3 sequence is CASSLMTGLLNSSPLHF. CDR3 nucleotide sequence: TGTGCCAGCAGCCTAATGACAGGACTCCTAAACTCCTCACCCCTCCACTTT.

V gene TRBV18 combines with J gene TRBJ2-7; 8 nucleotides agree with TRBD2. CDR3 size: 16 residues. The germline gives CDR1 KGHSH, CDR2 LQKENI. With 3 bases clipped from V and 0 bases from J, the junction kept 7 bases outside the gene matches. CDR3 nucleotide sequence: TGTGCCAGCTCACCCCTCCCGGGGACTAGCTCCTACGAGCAGTACTTC. Translated: CASSPLPGTSSYEQYF.

The chain recombines TRBV5-4 with TRBJ2-3; the D gene is possibly TRBD2 (5 bases). The CDR3 has 15 amino acids. V was cut by 0 bases and J by 3 bases, with 11 bases left in between. Germline V gene lookup returns CDR1 SGHNT and CDR2 YYREEE (reference sequence). CDR3 sequence reads: CASSLGLTLTDTQYF. Written as DNA, the CDR3 is TGTGCCAGCAGCTTGGGACTAACTTTAACAGATACGCAGTATTTT.

CDR3 coding DNA: TGCGCCAGCAGCTGGCGGGGATCTAGGGATCAGCCCCAGCATTTT. It specifies CASSWRGSRDQPQHF. This chain links TRBV5-1 with TRBJ1-5; D is unresolved. CDR1 and CDR2 (germline): SGHRS, YFSETQ. The CDR3 is 15 residues long. Trimming took 3 bases from V and 5 from J, leaving 15 bases between them.

This chain connects TRBV10-1 to TRBJ2-3; 9 bases agree with TRBD2. With 3 bases clipped from V and 5 bases from J, the junction kept 9 bases outside the gene matches. CDR1 is WNHNN, CDR2 SYGVQD, per germline (reference sequence). The CDR3 covers 16 residues. In DNA, the CDR3 is TGCGCCAGCAGTGACCCGCGGGGGGGCCGGGGAGATACGCAGTATTTT. Translation: CASSDPRGGRGDTQYF.

The chain links TRBV14 to TRBJ1-2; D is possibly TRBD1 (6 bases). Germline loops: CDR1 SGHDN, CDR2 FVKESK. The V and J ends lost 4 bases and 2 bases respectively, with 8 bases between them. The CDR3 has 13 amino acids. The DNA of the CDR3 is TGTGCCAGCAGCCTTCAGGGGAACTATGGCTACACCTTC. Its protein is CASSLQGNYGYTF.

The chain joins TRBV5-4 to TRBJ2-3; TRBD2 aligns across 12 bases. Unmatched junction bases numbered 5, after V lost 3 bases and J lost 0 bases. Per germline, CDR1 SGHNT and CDR2 YYREEE (reference sequence). CDR3 length: 17 residues. CDR3 coding DNA: TGTGCCAGCAGCTCCAGGACTAGCGGGACTAGCACAGATACGCAGTATTTT. Translated: CASSSRTSGTSTDTQYF.

This chain joins TRBV2 and TRBJ1-4; D might be TRBD1 (6 bases). This CDR3 region has 15 residues. V was trimmed by 4 bases and J by 0 bases, leaving 9 bases between them. Germline V lookup: CDR1 SNHLY, CDR2 FYNNEI. CDR3 loop: CASSAYRATNEKLFF. DNA for the CDR3: TGTGCCAGCAGTGCCTACAGGGCAACTAATGAAAAACTGTTTTTT.

The chain links TRBV10-3 to TRBJ2-7; 10 positions match TRBD2. The trim removed 4 bases at V and 3 bases at J, leaving 3 bases unmatched. The CDR3 consists of 14 residues. Germline V gene sequence: CDR1 ENHRY, CDR2 SYGVKD. The CDR3 region has the DNA TGTGCCATCAGTGGAACTAGCGGGGTCTACGAGCAGTACTTC. It encodes CAISGTSGVYEQYF.

V is TRBV10-2 and J is TRBJ2-3, with 12 nucleotides matching TRBD2. Trimming at V came to 10 bases and at J to 6 bases, leaving 8 bases not matched to a gene. The germline gives CDR1 WSHSY, CDR2 SAAADI. The CDR3 is 14 residues long. This chain's CDR3 is CATLGLAGSDTQYF. In nucleotides, the CDR3 is TGCGCCACCTTGGGACTAGCGGGTTCCGATACGCAGTATTTT.

V is TRBV30 and J is TRBJ1-5, with 7 bases identical to TRBD1. V was clipped by 5 bases and J by 7 bases; unmatched bases: 8. The length of the CDR3 is 13 residues. Germline CDR1 is GTSNPN and CDR2 is SVGIG (reference sequence). In DNA, the CDR3 is TGTGCCTGGCGACAGGGTACTCTACAGCCCCAGCATTTT. Amino acids: CAWRQGTLQPQHF.

This chain connects TRBV4-1 to TRBJ1-5; D not resolved. Germline CDR1 reads MGHRA; CDR2 reads YSYEKL. This CDR3 is built from 15 residues. Trimming stripped 0 bases from V and 7 bases from J, with 13 bases between. CDR3 coding DNA: TGCGCCAGCAGCCAAGATAACACCGCGGGCCAGCCCCAGCATTTT. Its translation: CASSQDNTAGQPQHF.

This chain links TRBV7-6 with TRBJ2-1; 10 nucleotides agree with TRBD1. The CDR3 is 18 amino acids. CDR1 is SGHVS, CDR2 FNYEAQ, per germline. V dropped 1 base and J dropped 1; count of bases not matched to a gene: 7. CDR3 nucleotides: TGTGCCAGCAGCTTAGTTTCCGGGACAGGGGAGTCCTACAATGAGCAGTTCTTC. Its translation is CASSLVSGTGESYNEQFF.

This clone was found a few times. V is TRBV10-3 and J is TRBJ2-3; perhaps TRBD2 as D (5 bases). Germline V lookup: CDR1 ENHRY, CDR2 SYGVKD. The CDR3 spans 15 residues. Trimming cost V 0 bases and J 4 bases, with 11 bases left between them. The CDR3, as DNA: TGTGCCATCAGTGAGTCGAGGACTTCTTCAGATACGCAGTATTTT. Residues: CAISESRTSSDTQYF.

The chain joins TRBV5-1 to TRBJ1-2; possible D gene TRBD1, 6 bases. V lost 3 bases, J lost 3 bases, and 9 bases lay in between. The V gene's germline CDR1 is SGHRS and CDR2 YFSETQ. The CDR3 covers 13 residues. CDR3 in amino acids: CASSSQGDYGYTF. The DNA of the CDR3 is TGCGCCAGCAGCTCACAGGGTGACTATGGCTACACCTTC.

V usage is TRBV4-3 and J usage is TRBJ2-1; no clear D. Germline CDR1 LGHNA, CDR2 YSLEER. Trimming stripped 0 bases from V and 7 bases from J, with 16 bases between. The CDR3 sequence is 16 residues long. This chain's CDR3 is CASSQDLVAAWNEQFF. The CDR3 coding sequence is TGCGCCAGCAGCCAAGATCTGGTGGCCGCTTGGAATGAGCAGTTCTTC.

The J gene is TRBJ1-2, the V gene TRBV5-6; the D gene is possibly TRBD1 (6 bases). The germline V gene has CDR1 SGHDT and CDR2 YYEEEE. The CDR3 is made up of 13 amino acids. V lost 4 bases to trimming and J lost 7 bases, with 14 bases between them. The CDR3 reads CASSPQGGGGYTF. CDR3 coding DNA: TGTGCCAGCAGCCCGCAGGGAGGGGGTGGCTACACCTTC.